This T cell receptor beta chain derives from a study of T cells after yellow fever vaccination. Whole-study context: Low-cell-number fractions underwent preparation using SMART-Seq v4 Ultra Low Input.

Production of TCR cDNA was by 5'RACE template switching, which also added a universal primer site and UMIs. TCRdb re-called the 5' RACE reads with MiXCR, one entry per CDR3 protein. Among about 630,000 distinct CDR3 sequences listed, more than 9% were seen once. A remark on this clonotype: What it binds is unknown.

Study-level findings and limits: Boosting was followed by the reappearance of most primary-vaccination clones (approximately 95% CD4, around 90% CD8).

Germline V lookup: CDR1 SGHTA, CDR2 FQGNSA. CDR3 length equals 16 residues. J was trimmed by 6 bases and V by 2 bases; bases with no gene match: 9. This specimen was PBMCs, taken on the day of the yellow fever booster vaccination. The clonotype originates from a man aged 25-45 years who received the YFV17D yellow fever vaccine. The V gene is TRBV7-2, the J gene TRBJ2-7; 11 nucleotides agree with TRBD1. The DNA of the CDR3 is TGTGCCAGCAGCTTAAGTAGGGTAGGGACAGGGGGCGAGCAGTACTTC. This codes for CASSLSRVGTGGEQYF.